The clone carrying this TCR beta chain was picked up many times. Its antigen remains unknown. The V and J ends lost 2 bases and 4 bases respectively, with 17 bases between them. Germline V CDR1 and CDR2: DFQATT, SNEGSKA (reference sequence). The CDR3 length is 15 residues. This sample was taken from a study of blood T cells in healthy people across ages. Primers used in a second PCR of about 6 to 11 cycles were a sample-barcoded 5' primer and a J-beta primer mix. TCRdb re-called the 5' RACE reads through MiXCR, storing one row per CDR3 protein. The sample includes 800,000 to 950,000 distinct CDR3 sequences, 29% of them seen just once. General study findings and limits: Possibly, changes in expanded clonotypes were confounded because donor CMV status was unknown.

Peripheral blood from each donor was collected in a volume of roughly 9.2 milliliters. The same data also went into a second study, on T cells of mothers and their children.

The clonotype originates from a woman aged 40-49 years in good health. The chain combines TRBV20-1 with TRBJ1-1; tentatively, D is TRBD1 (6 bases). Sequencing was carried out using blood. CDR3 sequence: CSARTPGRGSTEAFF. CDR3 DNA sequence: TGCAGTGCTAGAACCCCCGGGAGGGGGTCCACTGAAGCTTTCTTT.